The clone carrying this TCR beta chain occurred many times. No antigen is known for it. CDR1 is SGDLS and CDR2 is YYNGEE in the germline V gene. Trimming took 4 bases from V and 0 from J, leaving 11 bases between them. The CDR3 is 15 residues long. These data originate in a study of early T cells in non-severe SARS-CoV-2 infection. Study summary: Chains stayed unpaired after sequencing of bulk RNA from unsorted whole blood.

In the library, individual cDNA molecules carried attached unique molecular identifiers. Each CDR3 protein gets one entry after TCRdb re-called the 5' RACE reads with MiXCR. Among tens of thousands of distinct CDR3 sequences listed, over 5% were seen once. Findings of the study overall: Database matching using VDJdb favored anti-spike CD8 responses, with private and CD4 specificities left missing.

This specimen was whole blood, taken at baseline. The sequence was obtained from an adult who was a healthcare worker with PCR-confirmed SARS-CoV-2 infection or an uninfected control (not recorded which). This sequence joins TRBV9 and TRBJ2-1; perhaps TRBD2 as D (5 bases). The CDR3 region has the DNA TGTGCCAGCAGCAAAGAGGGTTTCTCCTACAATGAGCAGTTCTTC. Protein: CASSKEGFSYNEQFF.